This T cell receptor beta chain was found in a study of OX40 agonist ivuxolimab in advanced cancers. Germline V CDR1 and CDR2: SGHTS, YDEGEE. CDR3 length equals 16 residues. With 3 bases removed from V and 0 bases from J, the gap between germline ends came to 13 bases. Repertoires were generated with immunoSEQ multiplex PCR, while TCRdb's copy carries only in-frame clones and drops some. The sample holds 77,000 or so clones; around 87% are singletons and the top ten take 0.45% to 0.7%. Autoimmune disease history or systemic immunosuppression led to patients being barred. Sequencing was performed on CD4+ or CD8+ T cells sorted from blood, taken in a trial of the OX40 agonist ivuxolimab. The TCR sequence derives from an adult with an advanced solid tumor such as melanoma, head and neck, liver or kidney cancer. The chain has TRBV5-8 and TRBJ1-3, with D tentatively TRBD1 (6 bases). CDR3 sequence reads: CASSWGGGSSGNTIYF. The CDR3 region has the DNA TGTGCCAGCAGCTGGGGAGGGGGTAGCTCTGGAAACACCATATATTTT.